The 23 T cell receptor beta chains below were found in one sample sequenced in a study of T cell repertoires in cytomegalovirus infection. These receptors are not linked to any known antigen. TCRdb fed the reads into MiXCR, producing one record per CDR3 protein. In the table there are hundreds of thousands of distinct CDR3 sequences, almost 30% of which are singletons. The specimen comprised cultured PBMCs, sampled from culture after CMV antigen stimulation. These receptors all stem from a human donor in good health (CMV status not recorded). Some clones in this sample may be carry-over from other donors' samples.

Only a few counts were recorded for this clonotype. The J gene is TRBJ2-1, the V gene TRBV19; D possibly matches TRBD1 or TRBD2 (6 bases each). Germline CDR1 LNHDA, CDR2 SQIVND (reference sequence). V was shortened by 3 bases and J by 4 bases, with 13 bases between the two germline ends. This CDR3 spans 15 amino acids. CDR3 loop: CASSIEGGQYNEQFF. In nucleotides, the CDR3 is TGTGCCAGTAGTATCGAGGGGGGCCAATACAATGAGCAGTTCTTC. The full variable domain, in which reference TRBV19 and TRBJ2-1 provide the parts outside the CDR3, is DGGITQSPKYLFRKEGQNVTLSCEQNLNHDAMYWYRQDPGQGLRLIYYSQIVNDFQKGDIAEGYSVSREKKESFPLTVTSAQKNPTAFYLCASSIEGGQYNEQFFGPGTRLTVL.

In this sample, this clonotype turned up a few times. The chain joins TRBV2 to TRBJ1-4; 7 bases line up with TRBD1. CDR1 SNHLY and CDR2 FYNNEI come from the germline V gene. V lost 5 bases and J lost 5; bases outside the gene matches: 8. The CDR3 has 15 amino acids. The CDR3 region has the DNA TGTGCCAGCAGTTATATACAGGGGTCAAATGAAAAACTGTTTTTT. Protein sequence: CASSYIQGSNEKLFF.

The chain is built from TRBV6-5 and TRBJ2-5; TRBD1 aligns across 12 bases. This CDR3 is 16 amino acids long. J lost 5 bases, V lost 3 bases, and 7 bases had no gene match. CDR1 is MNHEY and CDR2 is SVGAGI in the germline V gene. CDR3 protein: CASSYPGQGAMETQYF. The CDR3 nucleotides read TGTGCCAGCAGTTATCCGGGACAGGGGGCTATGGAGACCCAGTACTTC.

The chain joins TRBV6-5 to TRBJ2-1, with 8 bases lining up with TRBD2. This CDR3 is built from 16 residues. CDR1 is MNHEY, CDR2 SVGAGI, per germline. The junction had 12 bases not matched to a gene; V was cut back by 5 bases and J by 6 bases. CDR3 in DNA: TGTGCCAGCAGTAACCCAACTAGCGGAGTTCCCAATGAGCAGTTCTTC. As protein: CASSNPTSGVPNEQFF.

The chain couples TRBV5-1 to TRBJ1-4; D ambiguous. This CDR3 has 14 amino acids. Trimming took off 6 bases at V and 5 bases at J, with 14 bases between the two ends. Germline assignment: CDR1 SGHRS and CDR2 YFSETQ. In DNA form, the CDR3 reads TGCGCCAGCACCTGGGGTCCCTTCAATGAAAAACTGTTTTTT. Protein sequence: CASTWGPFNEKLFF. Full variable domain (missing parts from reference TRBV5-1 and TRBJ1-4): KAGVTQTPRYLIKTRGQQVTLSCSPISGHRSVSWYQQTPGQGLQFLFEYFSETQRNKGNFPGRFSGRQFSNSRSEMNVSTLELGDSALYLCASTWGPFNEKLFFGSGTQLSVL.

V usage is TRBV14 and J usage is TRBJ1-2, with D uncertain. Trimming left V 7 bases short and J 1 base short, with 10 bases between. From germline, CDR1 is SGHDN and CDR2 FVKESK. This CDR3 comprises 13 residues. CDR3 residues: CASTPTLNYGYTF. Written as DNA, the CDR3 is TGTGCCAGCACTCCGACACTTAACTATGGCTACACCTTC.

The chain has TRBV7-2 and TRBJ1-2, with a weak D call TRBD1 (6 bases). There are 14 residues in the CDR3. V lost 3 bases, J lost 5 bases, and 13 bases lay in between. Germline V gene sequence: CDR1 SGHTA, CDR2 FQGNSA. In DNA form, the CDR3 reads TGTGCCAGCAGCTTCCTCAGGGGAACGTATGGCTACACCTTC. Translating it yields CASSFLRGTYGYTF.

The V call is TRBV7-6, the J call TRBJ1-1; D is unresolved. V lost 2 bases and J 10 bases, leaving 17 bases between the germline ends. The CDR3 covers 14 residues. CDR1 is SGHVS and CDR2 is FNYEAQ in the germline V gene. In nucleotides, the CDR3 is TGTGCCAGCAGCTTACCGGACGGTTCATCGGGAGCTTTCTTT. Protein sequence: CASSLPDGSSGAFF.

This clonotype was counted between two and nine times. This chain joins TRBV7-6 and TRBJ2-3, with D tentatively TRBD2 (6 bases). The CDR3 is 16 residues long. V was trimmed by 0 bases and J by 6 bases, leaving 16 bases between them. CDR1 and CDR2 (germline): SGHVS, FNYEAQ. The DNA of the CDR3 is TGTGCCAGCAGCTTAGCGTTGGGACTGCTTCGGGATACGCAGTATTTT. Its protein product is CASSLALGLLRDTQYF.

This clonotype was counted a few times. V is TRBV29-1 and J is TRBJ2-1; perhaps TRBD2 as D (6 bases). This CDR3 has 13 residues. Germline CDR1 is SQVTM and CDR2 is ANQGSEA. With 6 bases removed from V and 8 bases from J, the gap between germline ends came to 17 bases. The CDR3 sequence: CSVIPLAVDEQFF. The CDR3 DNA is TGCAGCGTAATCCCGTTAGCGGTGGATGAGCAGTTCTTC.

Only a few counts were recorded for this clonotype. This chain uses TRBV5-1 with TRBJ2-3; no clear D gene. This CDR3 has 14 residues. Trimming cost V 0 bases and J 3 bases, with 8 bases left between them. In germline, CDR1 is SGHRS, CDR2 YFSETQ. Written as DNA, the CDR3 is TGCGCCAGCAGCTTGGCCTACTCAACAGATACGCAGTATTTT. Amino acid sequence: CASSLAYSTDTQYF.

This clonotype was seen more than once but under ten times. The chain links TRBV7-6 to TRBJ2-5; a weak D match, TRBD2 (7 bases). The V and J ends lost 7 bases and 4 bases respectively, with 19 bases between them. The CDR3 spans 15 residues. Germline assignment: CDR1 SGHVS and CDR2 FNYEAQ. CDR3 sequence reads: CASTRWGGFGETQYF. The CDR3 region has the DNA TGTGCCAGCACCCGATGGGGGGGCTTTGGAGAGACCCAGTACTTC.

The rearrangement joins TRBV19 to TRBJ1-1, with a possible D match to TRBD1 (5 bases). CDR3 length: 17 residues. Germline values: CDR1 LNHDA, CDR2 SQIVND (reference sequence). Deletions cut 3 bases from V and 1 base from J, with 18 bases between. In DNA, the CDR3 is TGTGCCAGTAGTATTCGCAGGACATTTGCCTCGAACACTGAAGCTTTCTTT. It is translated as CASSIRRTFASNTEAFF. Combining the CDR3 with reference TRBV19 and TRBJ1-1 gives the whole variable domain DGGITQSPKYLFRKEGQNVTLSCEQNLNHDAMYWYRQDPGQGLRLIYYSQIVNDFQKGDIAEGYSVSREKKESFPLTVTSAQKNPTAFYLCASSIRRTFASNTEAFFGQGTRLTVV.

This clonotype was picked up a small number of times. The V and J genes are TRBV20-1 and TRBJ2-7, with 8 bases identical to TRBD2. This CDR3 contains 17 residues. Germline-derived CDR1 and CDR2 are DFQATT and SNEGSKA (reference sequence). The junction had 16 bases not matched to a gene; V was cut back by 0 bases and J by 6 bases. CDR3 in amino acids: CSARDWRLAGHASEQYF. In nucleotides, the CDR3 is TGCAGTGCTAGAGATTGGCGTCTAGCGGGCCATGCGTCCGAGCAGTACTTC.

This clonotype was detected only once. This chain links TRBV5-5 with TRBJ1-5; possibly TRBD1 for D (6 bases). The V and J ends lost 0 bases and 12 bases respectively, with 19 bases between them. The CDR3 contains 15 residues. Germline assignment: CDR1 SGHKS and CDR2 YYEKEE (reference sequence). The CDR3 region is CASSLGVTQGAFQHF. DNA of the CDR3: TGTGCCAGCAGCTTGGGGGTGACACAGGGAGCATTCCAGCATTTT.

This clonotype appeared a few times. The chain couples TRBV7-2 to TRBJ1-2; no reliable D call. The CDR3 covers 18 residues. Germline-derived CDR1 and CDR2 are SGHTA and FQGNSA. V dropped 6 bases and J dropped 4 bases, with 27 bases sitting between them. CDR3 coding DNA: TGTGCCAGCAGGGGTACAAGTACACAGTCGAACAACCTCTATGGCTACACCTTC. It encodes CASRGTSTQSNNLYGYTF. Based on the CDR3 plus reference TRBV7-2 and TRBJ1-2, the full variable domain is GAGVSQSPSNKVTEKGKDVELRCDPISGHTALYWYRQSLGQGLEFLIYFQGNSAPDKSGLPSDRFSAERTGGSVSTLTIQRTQQEDSAVYLCASRGTSTQSNNLYGYTFGSGTRLTVV.

CDR3 coding DNA: TGTGCCAGCAGCTACTCCGAGGGCGAGCAGTACTTC. Translated, it gives CASSYSEGEQYF. The chain employs TRBV7-2 and TRBJ2-7; D is possibly TRBD2 (5 bases). The CDR3 is 12 amino acids. In germline, CDR1 is SGHTA, CDR2 FQGNSA. V was clipped by 4 bases and J by 6 bases, with 10 bases between them.

V usage is TRBV7-9 and J usage is TRBJ2-7, with TRBD1 identical over 7 bases. Germline CDR1 SEHNR, CDR2 FQNEAQ (reference sequence). Germline trimming cut 6 bases from V and 0 bases from J; bases unmatched to any gene: 14. The CDR3 length is 17 residues. The chain's CDR3 is CASRPANRDRSSYEQYF. The CDR3 DNA reads TGTGCCAGCAGGCCTGCTAACCGGGACAGAAGCTCCTACGAGCAGTACTTC.

This clonotype was picked up a small number of times. The chain couples TRBV6-1 to TRBJ1-1, with unresolved D. Looked up from germline, CDR1 is MNHNS and CDR2 is SASEGT. The CDR3 spans 14 residues. With 6 bases removed from V and 0 bases from J, the gap between germline ends came to 11 bases. Written as DNA, the CDR3 is TGTGCCAGCAGCCACTACGGGGTGAACACTGAAGCTTTCTTT. Translating it yields CASSHYGVNTEAFF.

This clonotype came up a few times. The V gene is TRBV11-2, the J gene TRBJ1-1; tentatively, D is TRBD1 (5 bases). Germline V gene data show CDR1 as SGHAT and CDR2 as FQNNGV. The CDR3 is 15 residues long. Trimming took off 4 bases at V and 1 base at J, with 13 bases between the two ends. CDR3: CASSSGGGPNTEAFF. In nucleotides, the CDR3 is TGTGCCAGCAGCTCGGGGGGGGGACCGAACACTGAAGCTTTCTTT.

This clonotype was counted a few times. The chain employs TRBV7-3 and TRBJ1-1, with D hard to call. CDR1 and CDR2 (germline): SGHTA, FQGTGA. The V gene lost 1 base and the J gene lost 2 bases, with 11 bases spanning the gap. CDR3 size: 15 residues. CDR3 coding DNA: TGTGCCAGCAGCTTAAGACGGGCTAAAAACACTGAAGCTTTCTTT. Amino acid sequence: CASSLRRAKNTEAFF.

The chain carries TRBV7-2 and TRBJ2-5; D not certain. The CDR3 has 16 amino acids. The V end was cut by 2 bases, the J end by 1 base, with 14 bases between. The germline CDR1 and CDR2 sequences are SGHTA and FQGNSA. This chain's CDR3 is CASSLIGWVRQETQYF. The CDR3 nucleotides read TGTGCCAGCAGCTTAATAGGGTGGGTCCGCCAAGAGACCCAGTACTTC.

The chain carries TRBV6-1 and TRBJ1-1; D call uncertain. V shed 7 bases and J shed 7 bases, with 13 bases lying between them. Germline V gene lookup returns CDR1 MNHNS and CDR2 SASEGT. The CDR3 runs 12 residues. The CDR3 loop is CASTEAVHEAFF. CDR3 bases: TGTGCCAGCACGGAGGCAGTTCATGAAGCTTTCTTT.